This T cell receptor beta chain was sequenced for a study of blood T cell repertoires in COVID-19. As for the study in general: Sources were T cells, B-cell-depleted T cells, or PBMCs; the material itself was cDNA or gDNA.

The authors' processing: Researchers report that nucleated cell counts were estimated from reference gene primer amplification. Profiling relied on immunoSEQ multiplex PCR, and the TCRdb table lists in-frame clones only, not all of them. That table is the source of V, J and clone size, and D and trimming were worked out from the DNA. This repertoire shows 300,000 or so clones, about nine tenths found once; its top ten account for approximately 3.3%. This clone appeared once. The germline gives CDR1 SNHLY, CDR2 FYNNEI. The CDR3 is made up of 13 amino acids. The ends lost 8 bases at V and 2 bases at J; junction bases unmatched: 2.

The sequenced material came from peripheral blood. The genes are TRBV2 and TRBJ1-3; 8 nucleotides match TRBD1. The origin of this receptor is a woman between 40 and 50 years old with acute or convalescent COVID-19. The CDR3 region has the DNA TGTGCCAGCGGACAGGGCGCTGGAAACACCATATATTTT. Its protein is CASGQGAGNTIYF.